This TCR beta chain was found in a study of CD8+CD57+ T cells in acquired aplastic anemia. Study as a whole: Mean yield of DNA from sorted CD4+ and CD8+ cells was 3 to 3.5 ug.

Worth noting for this clonotype: Its target is unknown.

There are 12 residues in the CDR3. Germline V CDR1 and CDR2: SGDLS, YYNGEE. Trimming cost V 3 bases and J 2 bases, with 5 bases left between them. According to the study, genomic DNA was the template for TCR beta VDJ and CDR3 profiling. One entry per CDR3 protein results from TCRdb running MiXCR on the reads. Among some 44,000 distinct CDR3 sequences listed, roughly 65% were seen once. General observations from the study: The CD8+ Simpson's diversity of patients and controls was not significantly different.

This chain links TRBV9 with TRBJ1-1, with D unresolved. This TCR was sampled from a human donor in good health, serving as a control. Sequenced input: sorted CD4+, CD8+, or CD8+CD57+ T cells (not recorded which) from PBMCs. The CDR3 nucleotides read TGTGCCAGCAGCGAGGACAACACTGAAGCTTTCTTT. Translating it yields CASSEDNTEAFF.